This T cell receptor (beta chain) derives from a study of cytomegalovirus exposure and HLA in healthy donors. In the PCR, 60 Vbeta and 13 Jbeta primers were used. Profiled with immunoSEQ multiplex PCR; TCRdb holds only in-frame clones, not every one. The data show roughly 140,000 clones, about 72% seen once. The germline gives CDR1 SGHDT, CDR2 YYEEEE. With V trimmed by 4 bases and J by 7 bases, 7 bases remained unmatched. The CDR3 covers 16 residues. To note about this clone: The antigen is undetermined.

Overall study findings and caveats: What TCR beta sequences reportedly achieved was accurate prediction of HLA-A and HLA-B alleles in most subjects. Sequencing artifact likely explains a cluster of highly shared sequence variants. Later analysis showed TCR association rates varying by HLA locus, highest for DRB1 and lowest for HLA-C. Per published reports, the classifier diagnosed cytomegalovirus status with high specificity and sensitivity.

The receptor was derived from a man aged 55 to 70 in good health and CMV-seronegative. Sequenced input: PBMCs. The chain combines TRBV5-6 with TRBJ2-1, with 14 bases aligning to TRBD2. The CDR3 reads CASSAGTSGGLNEQFF. In DNA, the CDR3 is TGTGCCAGCAGCGCCGGGACTAGCGGGGGCCTAAATGAGCAGTTCTTC.